The 20 T cell receptor beta chains in this list originate from one sample, sequenced in a study of T cell responses to AZD1222 COVID-19 vaccine. Clones were sequenced by immunoSEQ multiplex PCR, and TCRdb holds only the in-frame ones, with some missing. Of some 130,000 clones listed, more than 85% are singletons. This material consisted of peripheral blood, taken on day 0 of AZD1222 vaccination. The receptors derive from an adult in good health.

The chain uses TRBV5-8 and TRBJ2-3; D is unclear. Germline-derived CDR1 and CDR2 are SGHTS and YDEGEE. CDR3 length: 12 amino acids. Trimming stripped 5 bases from V and 2 bases from J, with 6 bases between. CDR3 sequence: CASSTTTDTQYF. The CDR3 nucleotides read TGTGCCAGCAGTACAACCACAGATACGCAGTATTTT. The whole variable domain, remainder taken from reference TRBV5-8 and TRBJ2-3, is EAGVTQSPTHLIKTRGQQATLRCSPISGHTSVYWYQQALGLGLQFLLWYDEGEERNRGNFPPRFSGRQFPNYSSELNVNALELEDSALYLCASSTTTDTQYFGPGTRLTVL.

The CDR3 bases are TGTGCCAGCCTGCCGAACCGGGCGGTTAACTATGGCTACACCTTC. Its protein is CASLPNRAVNYGYTF. The rearrangement joins TRBV6-4 to TRBJ1-2; D gene unclear. Germline V gene sequence: CDR1 MRHNA, CDR2 SNTAGT. The CDR3 length is 15 residues. V gave up 8 bases and J gave up 1 base, with 17 bases separating them.

The chain joins TRBV7-9 to TRBJ2-2, with D tentatively TRBD1 (7 bases). Trimming removed 7 bases at V and 9 bases at J, with 12 bases between. This CDR3 contains 12 residues. From germline, CDR1 is SEHNR and CDR2 FQNEAQ (reference sequence). CDR3 sequence: CASTGGGRELFF. The CDR3 bases are TGTGCCAGCACCGGAGGGGGCAGGGAGCTGTTTTTT. The variable domain in full, completed from reference TRBV7-9 and TRBJ2-2, reads DTGVSQNPRHKITKRGQNVTFRCDPISEHNRLYWYRQTLGQGPEFLTYFQNEAQLEKSRLLSDRFSAERPKGSFSTLEIQRTEQGDSAMYLCASTGGGRELFFGEGSRLTVL.

The chain combines TRBV24-1 with TRBJ1-1; TRBD1 might be the D (5 bases). The CDR3 length is 13 residues. Germline-derived CDR1 and CDR2 are KGHDR and SFDVKD. The V end was cut by 4 bases, the J end by 5 bases, with 10 bases between. In DNA, the CDR3 is TGTGCCACCAGTGAACGGGGGGGGACTGAAGCTTTCTTT. Its translation is CATSERGGTEAFF.

In its sample, this clone was seen once. DNA of the CDR3: TGTGCCAGCAGTCAGGGGGCTAGCAATCAGCCCCAGCATTTT. Translated: CASSQGASNQPQHF. The V gene is TRBV6-2 or TRBV6-3, the J gene TRBJ1-5; 8 nucleotides match TRBD1. The ends lost 5 bases at V and 0 bases at J; junction bases unmatched: 0. From germline, CDR1 is MNHEY and CDR2 SVGEGT. This CDR3 comprises 14 residues.

The rearrangement joins TRBV27 to TRBJ2-2, with a weak D call TRBD2 (5 bases). Trimming cost V 3 bases and J 3 bases, with 11 bases left between them. CDR3 size: 15 residues. CDR1 is MNHEY and CDR2 is SMNVEV in the germline V gene (reference sequence). The CDR3 loop is CASSLRAAYTGELFF. The DNA for the CDR3 is TGTGCCAGCAGTTTGAGAGCGGCATACACCGGGGAGCTGTTTTTT.

V gene TRBV30 combines with J gene TRBJ2-1; D remains ambiguous. Trimming pared 2 bases from V and 0 bases from J, leaving 8 bases between. Germline CDR1 and CDR2: GTSNPN and SVGIG (reference sequence). This CDR3 contains 14 residues. CDR3 coding DNA: TGTGCCTGGAGTTTCTTGGGCTCCTACAATGAGCAGTTCTTC. Translated, it gives CAWSFLGSYNEQFF.

V is TRBV11-3 and J is TRBJ1-2; D is unresolved. Germline values: CDR1 SGHNT, CDR2 YENEEA. CDR3 length equals 13 residues. V was pared by 3 bases and J by 8 bases, with 13 bases between. The CDR3 sequence: CASSFPGRHGYTF. DNA for the CDR3: TGTGCCAGCAGCTTTCCGGGGAGGCACGGCTACACCTTC.

This rearrangement joins TRBV5-6 to TRBJ1-5; D possibly corresponds to TRBD1 (5 bases). Looked up from germline, CDR1 is SGHDT and CDR2 is YYEEEE. There are 16 residues in the CDR3. Trimming left V 0 bases short and J 5 bases short, with 15 bases between. The CDR3 reads CASSLAGWGVDQPQHF. Written as DNA, the CDR3 is TGTGCCAGCAGCTTGGCCGGGTGGGGGGTGGATCAGCCCCAGCATTTT.

This sequence joins TRBV3-1 (or the pseudogene TRBV3-2) and TRBJ2-1, with 9 bases matching TRBD2. The V and J ends lost 5 bases and 13 bases, in that order; junction bases with no gene match: 6. CDR3 length equals 12 residues. Germline V CDR1 and CDR2: LGHDT, YNNKEL (reference sequence). In DNA, the CDR3 is TGTGCCAGCAGCATCCGGACTAGCGTACAGTTCTTC. Translating it yields CASSIRTSVQFF.

This sequence joins TRBV2 and TRBJ2-5; no clear D. Germline assignment: CDR1 SNHLY and CDR2 FYNNEI. Deletions cut 11 bases from V and 5 bases from J, with 12 bases between. The CDR3 sequence is 11 residues long. CDR3 amino acids: CAWLNFETQYF. As DNA, the CDR3 is TGTGCCTGGCTGAACTTTGAGACCCAGTACTTC.

V is TRBV19 and J is TRBJ2-7; D not certain. The ends were cut back, 1 base at V and 5 bases at J, with 12 bases in the middle. Germline lookup yields CDR1 LNHDA and CDR2 SQIVND (reference sequence). CDR3 size: 14 residues. The CDR3 bases are TGTGCCAGTAGTATAGTTGGCAGGAGCGACGAGCAGTACTTC. Amino acids: CASSIVGRSDEQYF.

The table lists this clone with a few counts. The chain combines TRBV29-1 with TRBJ1-1, with no clear D. Germline V gives CDR1 SQVTM, CDR2 ANQGSEA. This CDR3 is built from 13 residues. Trimming left V 5 bases short and J 5 bases short, with 15 bases between. CDR3 residues: CSVNTLAGTEAFF. CDR3 DNA: TGCAGCGTTAACACTTTAGCGGGTACTGAAGCTTTCTTT.

V and J are TRBV2 and TRBJ2-7, with unresolved D. The V end lost 2 bases, the J end lost 4 bases, and 12 bases lay between the germline ends. The CDR3 runs 14 residues. Germline CDR1 is SNHLY and CDR2 is FYNNEI. The CDR3 sequence is CASSESLRAYEQYF. The CDR3 nucleotides read TGTGCCAGCAGTGAAAGTCTAAGGGCTTACGAGCAGTACTTC.

This chain links TRBV5-4 with TRBJ2-4; D gene ambiguous. V lost 3 bases to trimming and J lost 6 bases, with 4 bases between them. CDR3 length: 11 amino acids. Germline CDR1 is SGHNT and CDR2 is YYREEE (reference sequence). DNA for the CDR3: TGTGCCAGCAGCTCTGCAAACATTCAGTACTTC. This translates into CASSSANIQYF.

The chain combines TRBV6-5 with TRBJ1-3, with unresolved D. CDR1 is MNHEY and CDR2 is SVGAGI in the germline V gene. V was trimmed by 6 bases and J by 0 bases, leaving 9 bases between them. This CDR3 region has 14 residues. The CDR3 protein is CASSDGLSGNTIYF. For the CDR3, the DNA is TGTGCCAGCAGCGACGGACTCTCTGGAAACACCATATATTTT.

Turning to this clone: Compared with germline, one end of the junction differs, possibly owing to a read error. The rearrangement joins TRBV15 to TRBJ2-1, with a possible D match to TRBD2 (5 bases). The germline V gene has CDR1 LNHNV and CDR2 YYDKDF (reference sequence). The CDR3 consists of 18 residues. The CDR3, as DNA: TGTGCCACCCGATTTTCTCCCGCTAGCCACCACTCCTCCAATGAGCAGTTCTTC. As protein: CATRFSPASHHSSNEQFF.

This chain uses TRBV19 with TRBJ2-7, with TRBD1 identical over 12 bases. CDR1 and CDR2 (germline): LNHDA, SQIVND (reference sequence). The V segment lost 6 bases and the J segment 4 bases; nucleotides outside the gene matches: 7. The length of the CDR3 is 15 residues. Written as DNA, the CDR3 is TGTGCCAGTAGAGGGACAGGGGGCGAGAAGTACGAGCAGTACTTC. Translation gives CASRGTGGEKYEQYF.

The rearrangement links TRBV7-9 to TRBJ2-1; D is possibly TRBD1 (5 bases). The germline V gene has CDR1 SEHNR and CDR2 FQNEAQ (reference sequence). The CDR3 is 14 residues long. Trimming shortened V by 0 bases and J by 6 bases, and 9 bases separated the two germline ends. The DNA for the CDR3 is TGTGCCAGCAGCTTAGCGTCAGGGATCAATGAGCAGTTCTTC. It yields the protein CASSLASGINEQFF.

The gene calls are TRBV5-8 and TRBJ1-1, with D uncertain. The length of the CDR3 is 13 residues. Trimming took 2 bases from V and 7 from J, leaving 12 bases between them. From germline, CDR1 is SGHTS and CDR2 YDEGEE. The DNA for the CDR3 is TGTGCCAGCAGCTTTACGGGGATCAGTGAAGCTTTCTTT. Translation gives CASSFTGISEAFF. Complete variable domain (other parts from reference TRBV5-8 and TRBJ1-1): EAGVTQSPTHLIKTRGQQATLRCSPISGHTSVYWYQQALGLGLQFLLWYDEGEERNRGNFPPRFSGRQFPNYSSELNVNALELEDSALYLCASSFTGISEAFFGQGTRLTVV.